This TCR beta chain emerged from a study of T cells after yellow fever vaccination. This clonotype was found many times. From the 5' RACE reads, TCRdb called clonotypes with MiXCR, one entry per CDR3 protein. The sample lists 250,000 or so distinct CDR3 sequences, approximately 3.6% occurring once. V was cut by 3 bases and J by 4 bases, with 12 bases left in between. Germline CDR1 LGHNA, CDR2 YSLEER. The CDR3 is 14 residues long. The TCR comes from a man younger than 35 who received the YFV17D yellow fever vaccine. The chain has TRBV4-3 and TRBJ1-2; D is unclear. The sample was PBMCs, taken 15 days after the yellow fever booster vaccination. The CDR3 DNA sequence: TGCGCCAGCAGCCATTTGACCGAGTCCTATGGCTACACCTTC. Amino acid sequence: CASSHLTESYGYTF.